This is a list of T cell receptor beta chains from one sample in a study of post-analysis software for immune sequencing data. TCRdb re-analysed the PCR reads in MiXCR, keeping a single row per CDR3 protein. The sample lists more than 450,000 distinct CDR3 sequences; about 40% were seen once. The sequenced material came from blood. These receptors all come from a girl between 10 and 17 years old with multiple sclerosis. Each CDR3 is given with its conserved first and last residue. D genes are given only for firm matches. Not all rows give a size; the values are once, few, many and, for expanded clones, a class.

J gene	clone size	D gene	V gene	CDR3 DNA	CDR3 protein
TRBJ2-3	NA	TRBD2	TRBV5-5	TGTGCCAGCAGCCCGTCCGGGACTAGCGTGAAAGATACGCAGTATTTT	CASSPSGTSVKDTQYF
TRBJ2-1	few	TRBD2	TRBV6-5	TGTGCCAGCAGCCCACGGACTAGCGGGAGCGGTGAGCAGTTCTTC	CASSPRTSGSGEQFF
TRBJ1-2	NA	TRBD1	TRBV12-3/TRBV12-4	TGTGCCAGCAGTCGACAGGGCTTCGGCTACACCTTC	CASSRQGFGYTF
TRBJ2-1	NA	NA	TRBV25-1	TGTGCCAGCAGGGCACTTGGCAATGAGCAGTTCTTC	CASRALGNEQFF
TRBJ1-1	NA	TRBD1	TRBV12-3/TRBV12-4	TGTGCCAGCAGTTTGGGGACAGGGAATGTGAACACTGAAGCTTTCTTT	CASSLGTGNVNTEAFF
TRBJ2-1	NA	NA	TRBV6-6	TGTGCCAGCAGTTACGTACAGTATGAGCAGTTCTTC	CASSYVQYEQFF
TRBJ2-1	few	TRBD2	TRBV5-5	TGTGCCAGCAGCTTAGGGACTAGCGAAAGAGCTGAGCAGTTCTTC	CASSLGTSERAEQFF
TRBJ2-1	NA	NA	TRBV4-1	TGCGCCAGCAGCCAAGCCCCGGGAGTTAGCTCCTACAATGAGCAGTTCTTC	CASSQAPGVSSYNEQFF
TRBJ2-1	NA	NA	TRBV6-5	TGTGCCAGCAGTTACCCCGGTGGGCCTTTGTCGGCCAATGAGCAGTTCTTC	CASSYPGGPLSANEQFF
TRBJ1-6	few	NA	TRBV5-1	TGCGCCAGCAGCTTGGATGTGACTAATAATTCACCCCTCCACTTT	CASSLDVTNNSPLHF
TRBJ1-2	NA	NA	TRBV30	TGTGCCGAAAGAAGCCCCGGGAGCTATGGCTACACCTTC	CAERSPGSYGYTF
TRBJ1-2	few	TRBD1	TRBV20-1	TGCAGTGCTACCAGAAGGGGGCAAACTAACTATGGCTACACCTTC	CSATRRGQTNYGYTF
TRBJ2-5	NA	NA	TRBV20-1	TGCAGTGCTAGAGATTCAGGCAGGGGGCGGGAGCAGTACTTC	CSARDSGRGREQYF
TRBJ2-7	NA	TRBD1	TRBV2	TGTGCCAGCGGACAGGGGGTCCACGAGCAGTACTTC	CASGQGVHEQYF
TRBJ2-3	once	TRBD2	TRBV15	TGTGCCACCAGCAGGGGAGGGACTAGCTTTCGCACAGATACGCAGTATTTT	CATSRGGTSFRTDTQYF
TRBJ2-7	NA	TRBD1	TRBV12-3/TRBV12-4	TGTGCCAGCCAAAACGGACAGGAGGCCTACGAGCAGTACTTC	CASQNGQEAYEQYF
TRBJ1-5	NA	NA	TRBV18	TGTGCCAGCTCACCATCCTTAACGGATAGCAATCAGCCCCAGCATTTT	CASSPSLTDSNQPQHF
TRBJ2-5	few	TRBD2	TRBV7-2	TGTGCCAGCAGCTTAGCCGGGCTAGCGGGGGGTGAGACCCAGTACTTC	CASSLAGLAGGETQYF
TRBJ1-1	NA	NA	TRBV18	TGTGCCAGCTCACCCGCGACGGTCCAGAACACTGAAGCTTTCTTT	CASSPATVQNTEAFF
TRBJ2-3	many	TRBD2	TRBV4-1	TGCGCCAGCAGCCCAAGGACTAGCGCCACAGATACGCAGTATTTT	CASSPRTSATDTQYF
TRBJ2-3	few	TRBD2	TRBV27	TGTGCCAGCAGTTCCGGGACTAGCATCCCAGATACGCAGTATTTT	CASSSGTSIPDTQYF
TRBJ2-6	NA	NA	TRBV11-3	TGTGCCAGCAGCTTGGGTTTTTGGGGCTCGGGGGCCAACGTCCTGACTTTC	CASSLGFWGSGANVLTF
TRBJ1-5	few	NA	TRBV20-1	TGCAGTGCTAGAGTAGGGAGGGTGAGCAATCAGCCCCAGCATTTT	CSARVGRVSNQPQHF
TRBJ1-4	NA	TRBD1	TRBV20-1	TGCAGTGCTGGCCCGGGGACAGGGGCTGAAAAACTGTTTTTT	CSAGPGTGAEKLFF
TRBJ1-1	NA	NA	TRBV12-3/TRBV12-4	TGTGCCAGCAGTTTATTAGACGTGAACACTGAAGCTTTCTTT	CASSLLDVNTEAFF
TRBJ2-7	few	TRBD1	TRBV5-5	TGTGCCAGCAGCTTGGGGACAGACAGGGCAGGGCGCTACGAGCAGTACTTC	CASSLGTDRAGRYEQYF
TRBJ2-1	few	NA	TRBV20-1	TGCAGTGCAAATAAGCGGGTGAGCTCCTACAATGAGCAGTTCTTC	CSANKRVSSYNEQFF
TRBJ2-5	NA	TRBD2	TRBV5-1	TGCGCCAGCAGCTTGGATCCAGCGGGGGGGAGGGAGCAGTACTTC	CASSLDPAGGREQYF
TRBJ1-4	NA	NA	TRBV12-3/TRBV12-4	TGTGCCAGCAGTCGGAGGGAAAAACTGTTTTTT	CASSRREKLFF
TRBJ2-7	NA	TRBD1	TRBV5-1	TGCGCCAGCAGTGGGGACAGAGCCTACGAGCAGTACTTC	CASSGDRAYEQYF
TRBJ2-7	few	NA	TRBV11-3	TGTGCCAGCAGCGTTCGAGCGAGAAGGCATCGGTCAGATTCCTACGAGCAGTACTTC	CASSVRARRHRSDSYEQYF
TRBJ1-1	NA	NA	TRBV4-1	TGCGCCAGCAGCCAAGATCGGGGGAAGAACACTGAAGCTTTCTTT	CASSQDRGKNTEAFF
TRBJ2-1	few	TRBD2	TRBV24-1	TGTGCCACCAGTGACCTGGGTGCGGGAGGGCCACTTGACCATGAGCAGTTCTTC	CATSDLGAGGPLDHEQFF
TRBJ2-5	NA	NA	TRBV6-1	TGTGCCAGCAGTGAAAGGTGGATGGGGGCTGGGGAAGAGACCCAGTACTTC	CASSERWMGAGEETQYF
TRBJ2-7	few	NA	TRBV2	TGTGCCAGCACTTTTAGGGGGTACGAGCAGTACTTC	CASTFRGYEQYF
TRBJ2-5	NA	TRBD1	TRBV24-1	TGTGCCACCGGGCTGGATACAGGGGACCAAGAGACCCAGTACTTC	CATGLDTGDQETQYF
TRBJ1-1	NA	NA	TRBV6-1	TGTGTCAGCACCAAGACGGAGAACACTGAAGCTTTCTTT	CVSTKTENTEAFF
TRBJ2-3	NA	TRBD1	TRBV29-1	TGCAGCGTTGTCTGGACAGGGGGATCAGATACGCAGTATTTT	CSVVWTGGSDTQYF
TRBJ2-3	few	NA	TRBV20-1	TGCAGTGCTAGAGATCTATCCGGGGGAAACACAGATACGCAGTATTTT	CSARDLSGGNTDTQYF
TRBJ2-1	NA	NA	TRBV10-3	TGTGCCATCAGTGAGGGAGGGAATGAGCAGTTCTTC	CAISEGGNEQFF
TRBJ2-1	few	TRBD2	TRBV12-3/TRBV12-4	TGTGCCAGCAGTTTAGGACTAGCGGTGACCAATGAGCAGTTCTTC	CASSLGLAVTNEQFF
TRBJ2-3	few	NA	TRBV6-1	TGTGCCACCCTAGAGGGACTGAGCACAGATACGCAGTATTTT	CATLEGLSTDTQYF
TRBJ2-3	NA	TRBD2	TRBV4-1	TGCGCCAGCAGAAGGGGCGGGGGGGCCCTCCTACTAAGCACAGGTACGCAGTATTTT	CASRRGGGALLLSTGTQYF
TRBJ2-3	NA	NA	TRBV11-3	TGTGCCAGCAGCTGGTTTAGTGAGACCCGCGATACCACAGATACGCAGTATTTT	CASSWFSETRDTTDTQYF
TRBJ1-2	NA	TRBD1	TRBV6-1	TGTGCCAGCAGTGAAGTATTACAGGGGTTGGATGGCTACACCTTC	CASSEVLQGLDGYTF
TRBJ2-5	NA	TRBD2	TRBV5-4	TGTGCCAGCAGTGCGGGGGGTGAAGGGGCCCGGAAGGCCCAGTACTTC	CASSAGGEGARKAQYF
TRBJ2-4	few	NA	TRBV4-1	TGCGCCAGCAGCCAAGGAGCACTAGCCAAAAACATTCAGTACTTC	CASSQGALAKNIQYF
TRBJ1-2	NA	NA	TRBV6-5	TGTGCCAGTCAAAGAGACAGATTAAGCTATGGCTACACCTTC	CASQRDRLSYGYTF
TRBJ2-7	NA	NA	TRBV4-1	TGCGCCAGCAGCCAAAGATGGGGATTAGGGGTCCCCTACGAGCAGTACTTC	CASSQRWGLGVPYEQYF
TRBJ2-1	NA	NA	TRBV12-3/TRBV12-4	TGTGCCAGCCGCCTAACAGGGTTGGGGTACAATGAGCAGTTCTTC	CASRLTGLGYNEQFF
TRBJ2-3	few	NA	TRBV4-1	TGCGCCAGCAGCCAAGATGTACCGGACGGGTACACAGATACGCAGTATTTT	CASSQDVPDGYTDTQYF
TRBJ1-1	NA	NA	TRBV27	TGTGCCAGCAGTCTACCGGACACTGAAGCTTTCTTT	CASSLPDTEAFF
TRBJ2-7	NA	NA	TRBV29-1	TGCAGCGTAACCCACGGAAGGGCACCTTACGAGCAGTACTTC	CSVTHGRAPYEQYF
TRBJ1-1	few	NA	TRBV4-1	TGCGCCAGCAGCCCCGCGGGGGTGGACACTGAAGCTTTCTTT	CASSPAGVDTEAFF
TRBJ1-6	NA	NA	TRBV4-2	TGTGCCAGCAGGAGTCAGGGTGTCTCCTATAATTCACCCCTCCACTTT	CASRSQGVSYNSPLHF